This entry lists 6 T cell receptor beta chains sequenced from one sample in a study of identical twins' blood T cells. MiXCR was run by TCRdb on the 5' RACE reads, yielding one entry per CDR3 protein. The sample lists 350,000 to 450,000 distinct CDR3 sequences; about 28% were seen once. Sequencing was performed on PBMCs. These TCRs come from a woman between 18 and 55 years old in good health.

V and J are TRBV7-9 and TRBJ1-6, with D unresolved. Germline V gene lookup returns CDR1 SEHNR and CDR2 FQNEAQ (reference sequence). This CDR3 spans 18 amino acids. Trimming removed 4 bases from V and 5 bases from J, with 21 bases in between. The CDR3 DNA sequence: TGTGCCAGCAGCTCCCCCGGCTGGGCAATCCACAATAATTCACCCCTCCACTTT. Its translation is CASSSPGWAIHNNSPLHF.

V and J are TRBV5-1 and TRBJ1-1; D unclear. V was pared by 1 base and J by 12 bases, with 22 bases between. The CDR3 has 15 amino acids. Germline V gives CDR1 SGHRS, CDR2 YFSETQ. CDR3 coding DNA: TGCGCCAGCAGCTTGAACCCCAAGGGAGTCCAGGCCTCTTTCTTT. Its translation: CASSLNPKGVQASFF.

The gene calls are TRBV10-2 and TRBJ2-1; 9 bases match TRBD2. The V and J ends lost 9 bases and 8 bases, in that order; junction bases with no gene match: 14. CDR3 length: 15 amino acids. Germline V gene sequence: CDR1 WSHSY, CDR2 SAAADI. The CDR3 here is CASRGLGLAGHEQFF. The CDR3 nucleotides are TGCGCCAGTCGAGGTTTGGGACTAGCAGGGCATGAGCAGTTCTTC.

This clonotype turned up a few times. V and J are TRBV6-6 and TRBJ2-1; 8 nucleotides match TRBD2. The CDR3 has 14 residues. Trimming took 6 bases from V and 3 from J; bases not matched to a gene: 4. Germline CDR1 and CDR2: MNHNY and SVGAGI (reference sequence). In nucleotides, the CDR3 is TGTGCCAGCAGCGGCGGGAGGTTCTACAATGAGCAGTTCTTC. Its translation is CASSGGRFYNEQFF.

Remarks on this clonotype: At one of its ends the junction is not consistent with the germline gene, which may arise from a read error. V is TRBV10-3 and J is TRBJ1-2; maybe TRBD1 (6 bases). The CDR3 is made up of 14 amino acids. Germline values: CDR1 ENHRY, CDR2 SYGVKD. The CDR3 loop is CAISPTGTYYGHTF. CDR3 coding DNA: TGTGCCATCAGTCCGACAGGTACCTACTATGGCCACACCTTC.

Only a few counts were recorded for this clonotype. The chain recombines TRBV6-2 or TRBV6-3 with TRBJ1-1, with a tentative D call TRBD1 (5 bases). This CDR3 region has 13 residues. Trimming pared 3 bases from V and 8 bases from J, leaving 13 bases between. Germline V gives CDR1 MNHEY, CDR2 SVGEGT. CDR3 amino acids: CASSYYSTGEAFF. The CDR3 DNA follows: TGTGCCAGCAGTTATTATAGCACAGGCGAAGCTTTCTTT.